This entry describes one T cell receptor (beta chain). This sample stems from a study of blood T cell repertoires in COVID-19. Study details: Both acute and convalescent COVID-19 samples were obtained from the United States, Italy and Spain. PBMCs, B-cell-depleted T cells, or T cells were the source of the cDNA or gDNA that made up the material.

In the source study's methods: Using reference gene primer amplification, nucleated cell counts were estimated. Measured with immunoSEQ multiplex PCR; TCRdb has only the in-frame clones, and not every one. The DNA was the basis for D and trimming; V, J and clone size are from that table. The table records about 59,000 clones, 65% to 80% of them present only once. Sequencing input: peripheral blood. The TCR was taken from a human donor in a cohort sampled during active COVID-19.

CDR3 loop: CASSINRGRTDTQYF. The CDR3 DNA reads TGTGCCAGTAGTATCAACAGGGGACGCACAGATACGCAGTATTTT. The genes are TRBV19 and TRBJ2-3; TRBD1 aligns across 7 bases. J was trimmed by 1 base and V by 3 bases; bases with no gene match: 4. Germline V gene lookup returns CDR1 LNHDA and CDR2 SQIVND (reference sequence). This CDR3 is 15 amino acids long.